The 6 T cell receptor beta chains below were found in one sample sequenced in a study of shared clonotypes between healthy human individuals. The data were produced by immunoSEQ multiplex PCR, yet TCRdb's version contains in-frame clones alone and is incomplete. The sample comprises approximately 1.5 million clones, about 98.5% of which are singletons, and 0.3% to 0.45% rests with the top ten. Sequencing was done on a sample of naive CD4+ T cells sorted from blood. Stated subset: CD45RA+ positively selected. The receptors derive from a man younger than 45 in good health.

The chain joins TRBV5-1 to TRBJ1-2, with 9 bases aligning to TRBD1. The CDR3 length is 14 residues. Germline CDR1 reads SGHRS; CDR2 reads YFSETQ. V gave up 7 bases and J gave up 5 bases; unmatched junction bases: 9. CDR3 loop: CASSRGQGWYGYTF. In DNA, the CDR3 is TGCGCCAGCTCAAGGGGACAGGGATGGTATGGCTACACCTTC. The variable domain in full, with the rest retrieved from reference TRBV5-1 and TRBJ1-2, is KAGVTQTPRYLIKTRGQQVTLSCSPISGHRSVSWYQQTPGQGLQFLFEYFSETQRNKGNFPGRFSGRQFSNSRSEMNVSTLELGDSALYLCASSRGQGWYGYTFGSGTRLTVV.

V gene TRBV28 combines with J gene TRBJ2-5; the match to TRBD2 covers 12 bases. The V gene end was trimmed by 5 bases and the J gene end by 4 bases; junction bases not matched to a gene: 2. Germline CDR1 reads MDHEN; CDR2 reads SYDVKM. This CDR3 spans 14 amino acids. CDR3 loop: CASSLAGGVETQYF. Here the CDR3 DNA reads TGTGCCAGCAGTCTAGCGGGAGGGGTAGAGACCCAGTACTTC.

This chain uses TRBV7-3 with TRBJ2-3, with unresolved D. Germline-derived CDR1 and CDR2 are SGHTA and FQGTGA. This CDR3 spans 16 amino acids. The germline V and J ends were trimmed by 1 base and 5 bases, with 16 bases remaining between them. For the CDR3, the DNA is TGTGCCAGCAGCTTAAGCTTATTGGTCAACAAAGATACGCAGTATTTT. Its protein product is CASSLSLLVNKDTQYF.

The V and J genes are TRBV7-3 and TRBJ2-2, with 8 bases lining up with TRBD1. V was pared by 5 bases and J by 6 bases, with 5 bases of the junction left unmatched. CDR3 length equals 14 residues. Per the germline V gene, CDR1 is SGHTA and CDR2 is FQGTGA. The CDR3 bases are TGTGCCAGCAGCCCCCAGGGACAGGCCGGGGAGCTGTTTTTT. This sequence encodes CASSPQGQAGELFF.

The rearrangement uses TRBV28 and TRBJ1-5; 8 positions agree with TRBD1. Trimming took 5 bases from V and 7 from J; bases not matched to a gene: 10. CDR3 length: 15 amino acids. The germline V gene encodes CDR1 MDHEN and CDR2 SYDVKM. In DNA, the CDR3 is TGTGCCAGCAGTCTCCTACAGGGGGTCGGGCAGCCCCAGCATTTT. Translation gives CASSLLQGVGQPQHF.

V gene TRBV30 combines with J gene TRBJ2-2, with D unresolved. The CDR3 is 17 amino acids. V lost 4 bases and J 4 bases, leaving 22 bases between the germline ends. Looked up from germline, CDR1 is GTSNPN and CDR2 is SVGIG (reference sequence). In DNA, the CDR3 is TGTGCCTGGACCCTGCCTCCACCTAGATCGGGCACCGGGGAGCTGTTTTTT. Encoded protein: CAWTLPPPRSGTGELFF.